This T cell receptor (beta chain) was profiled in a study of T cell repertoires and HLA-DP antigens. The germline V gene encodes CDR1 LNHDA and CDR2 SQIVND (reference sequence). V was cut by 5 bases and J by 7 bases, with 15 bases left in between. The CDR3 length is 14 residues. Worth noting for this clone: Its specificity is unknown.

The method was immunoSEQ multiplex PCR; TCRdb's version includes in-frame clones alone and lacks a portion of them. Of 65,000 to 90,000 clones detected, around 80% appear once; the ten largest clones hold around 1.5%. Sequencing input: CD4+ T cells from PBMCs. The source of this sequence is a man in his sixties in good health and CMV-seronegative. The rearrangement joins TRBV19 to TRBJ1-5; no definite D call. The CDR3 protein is CASSLIQESQPQHF. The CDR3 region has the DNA TGTGCCAGTAGTTTAATTCAGGAGTCCCAGCCCCAGCATTTT.